This T cell receptor beta chain was sequenced for a study of regulatory T cells in long-lasting Graves disease. According to the study, TCR beta libraries were built with iRepertoire HTBI primers and CDR3-region Arm-PCR. One entry per CDR3 protein results from TCRdb running MiXCR on the multiplex PCR reads. The sample holds 450,000 to 500,000 distinct CDR3 sequences, 16% seen once. This clonotype was picked up many times. Stated time point: newly diagnosed GD, antithyroid drugs for less than 3 months. With RNA extracted from PBMCs as input, the TCR library was made. This sample also belongs to another study, concerning T cells in Graves' hyperthyroidism and ophthalmopathy. Per that study: The study enrolled patients aged 18 to 65 with newly diagnosed hyperthyroidism of under 2 months' duration. Within blood appeared most thyroid clonotypes that had expanded above 0.001. The model anticipated ophthalmopathy a median about six months pre-onset.

The material sequenced was peripheral blood mononuclear cells (PBMCs), taken at new diagnosis, from a patient treated with antithyroid drugs. This receptor was obtained from a man aged 40-55 years with Graves disease.

The CDR3 nucleotides read TGTGCCAGCAGTGATACGGTGGAAGCTTTCTTT. Amino acid sequence: CASSDTVEAFF. The rearrangement links TRBV2 to TRBJ1-1; no clear D. V dropped 3 bases and J dropped 8 bases, with 7 bases sitting between them. This CDR3 is 11 amino acids long. CDR1 and CDR2 from the germline V gene are SNHLY and FYNNEI.